This T cell receptor beta chain was captured in a study of OX40 agonist ivuxolimab in advanced cancers. Produced via immunoSEQ multiplex PCR; TCRdb's table is partial and in-frame only. The top ten hold roughly 2.6% of the sample, which has 80,000 to 100,000 clones, roughly 94% seen once. Trimming took 3 bases from V and 8 from J, leaving 14 bases between them. Germline V CDR1 and CDR2: SGDLS, YYNGEE. The CDR3 runs to 13 residues. Sample: CD4+ or CD8+ T cells sorted from blood, taken in a trial of the OX40 agonist ivuxolimab. The receptor comes from an adult with an advanced solid tumor such as melanoma, head and neck, liver or kidney cancer. J is TRBJ1-2 and V is TRBV9; TRBD1 might be the D (6 bases). CDR3 in DNA: TGTGCCAGCAGCGGACTACAGGGCGGCGGCTACACCTTC. This encodes CASSGLQGGGYTF.